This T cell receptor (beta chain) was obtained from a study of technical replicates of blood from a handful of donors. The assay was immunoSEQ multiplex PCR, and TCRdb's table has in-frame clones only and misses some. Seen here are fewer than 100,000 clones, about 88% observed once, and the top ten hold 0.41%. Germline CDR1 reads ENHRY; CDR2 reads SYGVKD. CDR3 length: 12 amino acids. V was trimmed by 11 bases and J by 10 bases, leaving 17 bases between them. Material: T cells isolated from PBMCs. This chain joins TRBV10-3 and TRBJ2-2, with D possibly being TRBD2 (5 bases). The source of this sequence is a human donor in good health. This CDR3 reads CAAGLLAEELFF. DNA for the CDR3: TGTGCCGCGGGCCTTTTAGCTGAGGAGCTGTTTTTT.